These 31 T cell receptor beta chains were sequenced from one sample in a study of tumor and adjacent non-tumor tissue in lung cancer. A modified ARM-PCR protocol with three rounds of nested PCR amplified TCRbeta. TCRdb ran MiXCR on the multiplex PCR reads and lists one entry per CDR3 protein. The sample consists of more than 85,000 distinct CDR3 sequences, 75% to 90% of them appearing once. This sample's RNA came from whole unsorted tissue. Sequenced: lung tumor tissue. The origin of the receptors is a man aged 70 or older with non-small cell lung cancer.

The genes are TRBV20-1 and TRBJ2-3; D might be TRBD1 or TRBD2, each matching 5 bases. There are 16 residues in the CDR3. V dropped 7 bases and J dropped 2 bases, with 22 bases sitting between them. Germline CDR1 DFQATT, CDR2 SNEGSKA (reference sequence). CDR3 DNA sequence: TGCAGTGTTGATACCGGGACCGGGGCTTACACAGATACGCAGTATTTT. This translates into CSVDTGTGAYTDTQYF.

The chain recombines TRBV11-2 with TRBJ2-7, with no clear D. The V and J ends lost 3 bases and 7 bases respectively, with 10 bases between them. The CDR3 has 12 amino acids. CDR1 is SGHAT, CDR2 FQNNGV, per germline. The CDR3 DNA sequence: TGTGCCAGCAGCTTCGGCCCACGGGAGCAGTACTTC. Translating it yields CASSFGPREQYF.

On this clonotype: Since no conserved phenylalanine or tryptophan closes the CDR3, a read error is the likely cause. The DNA is left out, because the CDR3 cannot be placed on it with certainty; the CDR3 is given as TCRdb lists it. The chain has TRBV11-1 and TRBJ1-2. Looked up from germline, CDR1 is SGHAT and CDR2 is FQDESV (reference sequence). The CDR3 is 12 residues long, counting both termini. The CDR3 sequence is CASSLYRYGFTY.

Remarks on this clonotype: The junction and the germline gene differ at one end; a read error may be behind it. The chain joins TRBV4-1 to TRBJ1-5; D possibly corresponds to TRBD1 (5 bases). The germline V gene encodes CDR1 MGHRA and CDR2 YSYEKL. The CDR3 is made up of 17 amino acids. The DNA for the CDR3 is TGCGCCAGCGCCAAGTATCTGACGGGGGGTAGCAATCATCCCCAGCATTTT. Protein sequence: CASAKYLTGGSNHPQHF.

Comments on this clonotype: A junction end diverges from the germline sequence, so it may reflect a read error. This chain connects TRBV5-1 to TRBJ2-6, with D possibly TRBD1 on 5 matching bases. Germline-derived CDR1 and CDR2 are SGHRS and YFSETQ. This CDR3 contains 15 residues. This CDR3 reads CASSWVYSGANVLTF. CDR3 DNA: TGCGCCAGCAGCTGGGTTTACTCTGGGGCCAACGTTCTGACTTTC.

This clonotype was seen a handful of times. At one end, the junction sequence differs from germline, possibly due to a read error. The chain recombines TRBV28 with TRBJ2-7; D call uncertain. The germline V gene has CDR1 MDHEN and CDR2 SYDVKM. The CDR3 length is 12 residues. Here the CDR3 reads CASSSYNYEQYF. CDR3 DNA sequence: TGTGCTAGCAGTTCGTACAACTACGAGCAGTACTTC.

Worth noting for this clonotype: This is likely a read error, given that the CDR3 carries no conserved phenylalanine or tryptophan at its end. The chain is built from TRBV5-1 and TRBJ1-2; 8 bases are a match to TRBD1. Germline V gives CDR1 SGHRS, CDR2 YFSETQ. The V segment lost 3 bases and the J segment 4 bases; nucleotides outside the gene matches: 11. This CDR3 contains 16 residues. The CDR3 sequence: CASSSRGQGPLYGYTL. The CDR3 nucleotides are TGCGCCAGCAGCTCACGAGGACAGGGCCCGCTCTATGGCTACACCTTA.

Worth noting for this clonotype: One junction end does not reproduce the germline sequence, and a read error may be involved. CDR3 residues: CTSSLLGTSGDYNELFF. The CDR3 DNA is TGTACCAGCAGCCTCCTAGGGACTAGCGGGGACTACAATGAGCTGTTCTTC. The chain couples TRBV11-2 to TRBJ2-1, with 13 bases fitting TRBD2. The CDR3 is made up of 17 amino acids. Germline assignment: CDR1 SGHAT and CDR2 FQNNGV.

The rearrangement uses TRBV10-3 and TRBJ1-1; 7 bases agree with TRBD1. The ends lost 3 bases at V and 7 bases at J; junction bases unmatched: 11. The CDR3 covers 15 residues. The germline CDR1 and CDR2 sequences are ENHRY and SYGVKD. CDR3 sequence: CAISDIGQDMFEAFF. As DNA, the CDR3 is TGTGCCATCAGTGATATAGGACAGGATATGTTTGAAGCTTTCTTT.

Points on this clonotype: One junction end disagrees with the germline gene, perhaps due to a read error. The chain is built from TRBV4-1 and TRBJ2-5, with D unclear. Germline V gene sequence: CDR1 MGHRA, CDR2 YSYEKL. This CDR3 region has 14 residues. The CDR3 loop is CASSPQWGQETQYF. In DNA, the CDR3 is TGCGCGAGCAGCCCACAGTGGGGTCAAGAGACCCAGTACTTC.

About this clonotype itself: A read error may produce the germline difference seen at one junction end. The genes are TRBV5-4 and TRBJ2-5; 7 bases line up with TRBD2. The germline V gene encodes CDR1 SGHNT and CDR2 YYREEE (reference sequence). This CDR3 has 15 amino acids. The CDR3 coding sequence is TGTGCCAGTAGCTTGGCGGGAGTTGTTGTGGAGACCCAGTACTTC. This translates into CASSLAGVVVETQYF.

The chain joins TRBV12-3 or TRBV12-4 to TRBJ2-3; D perhaps matches TRBD1 (6 bases). The V gene lost 3 bases and the J gene lost 5 bases, with 15 bases spanning the gap. The CDR3 runs to 15 residues. The CDR3: CASSFVRGNIDTQYF. The CDR3 DNA follows: TGTGCCAGCAGTTTTGTCAGGGGTAACATAGATACGCAGTATTTT.

This rearrangement joins TRBV28 to TRBJ2-3; 7 bases fit TRBD1. V dropped 3 bases and J dropped 15; count of bases not matched to a gene: 15. The CDR3 extends over 14 amino acids. Germline-derived CDR1 and CDR2 are MDHEN and SYDVKM. CDR3 protein: CASSFRDRTDTLYF. CDR3 nucleotides: TGTGCCAGCAGTTTTCGGGACAGAACAGATACGCTATATTTT.

Concerning this clonotype itself: This likely comes from a read error, as the CDR3 has no conserved phenylalanine or tryptophan at its end. The J gene is TRBJ2-7, the V gene TRBV29-1; 7 bases line up with TRBD2. Per the germline V gene, CDR1 is SQVTM and CDR2 is ANQGSEA. V dropped 6 bases and J dropped 6; count of bases not matched to a gene: 14. This CDR3 contains 14 residues. The CDR3 nucleotides are TGCAGCGTAAGATATCTTGGCGGGAGAAGCGAGCAGTACCTC. This sequence encodes CSVRYLGGRSEQYL.

The chain employs TRBV2 and TRBJ2-7; D is ambiguous. The CDR3 contains 12 residues. Trimming removed 7 bases at V and 4 bases at J, with 11 bases between. Germline values: CDR1 SNHLY, CDR2 FYNNEI. The CDR3 nucleotides read TGTGCCAGCACAGTCCTGATGTACGAGCAGTACTTC. Translation: CASTVLMYEQYF.

Worth noting for this clonotype: Germline and junction disagree at one end, which may indicate a read error. This sequence joins TRBV4-3 and TRBJ2-1; the D gene is possibly TRBD2 (5 bases). CDR1 and CDR2 (germline): LGHNA, YSLEER. The CDR3 has 17 residues. Here the CDR3 DNA reads TGCGCCAGCAGCCAATACCAAGCGGAAGCTGAATACAATGAGCAGTCCTTC. Translating it yields CASSQYQAEAEYNEQSF.

As concerns this clonotype: Just one base apart from a much larger clone, this may be a read error. The chain couples TRBV28 to TRBJ1-4; no definite D call. Germline assignment: CDR1 MDHEN and CDR2 SYDVKM. The CDR3 contains 13 residues. V was clipped by 8 bases and J by 8 bases, with 15 bases between them. The CDR3 is CASVRELREKLFF. The CDR3 coding sequence is TGTGCCAGCGTGAGGGAGCTTCGAGAAAAACTGTTTTTT.

A remark on this clonotype: An end of the junction does not agree with germline; a read error may underlie this. This sequence joins TRBV6-1 and TRBJ2-1; D tentatively fits TRBD1 or TRBD2 (6 bases each). The CDR3 has 16 residues. From germline, CDR1 is MNHNS and CDR2 SASEGT. The CDR3 is CASTQRGDTGSNEEFF. The CDR3 DNA sequence: TGTGCCAGCACCCAAAGGGGGGACACCGGGTCCAATGAGGAGTTCTTC.

CDR3 sequence: CASSPADRWKTEAFF. The CDR3 coding sequence is TGCGCCAGCAGCCCAGCGGACAGATGGAAGACTGAAGCTTTCTTT. The chain uses TRBV5-1 and TRBJ1-1; D is possibly TRBD1 (6 bases). CDR3 length: 15 amino acids. CDR1 and CDR2 from the germline V gene are SGHRS and YFSETQ. Deletions cut 4 bases from V and 5 bases from J, with 18 bases between.

Turning to this clonotype: Compared with germline, one end of the junction differs, possibly owing to a read error. The chain links TRBV20-1 to TRBJ1-2; no reliable D call. Germline-derived CDR1 and CDR2 are DFQATT and SNEGSKA (reference sequence). The CDR3 has 13 amino acids. The CDR3: CSTRVGVTYGYTF. CDR3 nucleotide sequence: TGCAGTACTAGAGTTGGAGTTACCTACGGCTACACCTTC.

Worth noting for this clonotype: An end of the junction does not agree with germline; a read error may underlie this. This chain links TRBV14 with TRBJ2-2; D may be TRBD1 or TRBD2 (5 bases each). The CDR3 has 14 amino acids. Germline V lookup: CDR1 SGHDN, CDR2 FVKESK. The CDR3 DNA follows: TGTGCCAGCAGCCAAACGAGGGGTGTCTGGGAGCTGTTTTTC. It is translated as CASSQTRGVWELFF.

A note on this clonotype: A junction boundary mismatches the germline segment, possibly from a read error. V is TRBV6-6 and J is TRBJ2-7; TRBD2 matches 7 bases. The germline V gene encodes CDR1 MNHNY and CDR2 SVGAGI (reference sequence). The length of the CDR3 is 14 residues. Here the CDR3 reads CTSSLTSDSYEHYF. In DNA form, the CDR3 reads TGTACCAGCAGTTTAACTAGCGACTCCTACGAGCATTACTTC.

The chain combines TRBV29-1 with TRBJ1-2; the D gene is possibly TRBD1 (5 bases). The V gene's germline CDR1 is SQVTM and CDR2 ANQGSEA. V shed 5 bases and J shed 4 bases, with 14 bases lying between them. The CDR3 extends over 13 amino acids. The DNA for the CDR3 is TGCAGCGTTCTCCTGGGGGGAGCCTATGGCTACACCTTC. This sequence encodes CSVLLGGAYGYTF.

About this clonotype itself: A read error is likely, as this CDR3 ends without the conserved phenylalanine or tryptophan. The CDR3 coding sequence is TGTGTCAGCAGTTACTCGATTAGCGGGTACTCCTACGAGCAGTACTCC. Protein product: CVSSYSISGYSYEQYS. This rearrangement joins TRBV6-6 to TRBJ2-7; TRBD2 matches 7 bases. The CDR3 is 16 amino acids. Germline CDR1 is MNHNY and CDR2 is SVGAGI (reference sequence).

In the case of this clonotype: Germline and junction disagree at one end, which may indicate a read error. The chain joins TRBV12-3 or TRBV12-4 to TRBJ2-5; D may be TRBD1 or TRBD2 (5 bases each). The CDR3 is 13 amino acids. The CDR3, as DNA: TGTGCCAGCTGTTTAAGCAGGGAGGAGACCCAGTACTTC. Translated: CASCLSREETQYF.

The rearrangement links TRBV20-1 to TRBJ2-7, with D unclear. V dropped 6 bases and J dropped 0 bases, with 15 bases sitting between them. The CDR3 length is 14 residues. Per the germline V gene, CDR1 is DFQATT and CDR2 is SNEGSKA (reference sequence). The DNA of the CDR3 is TGCAGTGCGGACCCCTTAACTTGCTCCTACGAGCAGTACTTC. This gives the protein CSADPLTCSYEQYF.

This chain links TRBV2 with TRBJ2-5; D possibly corresponds to TRBD2 (6 bases). V was cut by 4 bases and J by 1 base, with 7 bases left in between. This CDR3 has 13 amino acids. Germline assignment: CDR1 SNHLY and CDR2 FYNNEI. The CDR3 coding sequence is TGTGCCAGCAGTGCGGGAGCCCAAGAGACCCAGTACTTC. Residues: CASSAGAQETQYF. The variable domain in full, with the rest retrieved from reference TRBV2 and TRBJ2-5, is EPEVTQTPSHQVTQMGQEVILRCVPISNHLYFYWYRQILGQKVEFLVSFYNNEISEKSEIFDDQFSVERPDGSNFTLKIRSTKLEDSAMYFCASSAGAQETQYFGPGTRLLVL.

Notes on this clonotype: The junction and the germline gene differ at one end; a read error may be behind it. V and J are TRBV6-8 and TRBJ1-5; D call uncertain. The CDR3 has 19 amino acids. The germline gives CDR1 MNHGY, CDR2 SAAAGT. The CDR3 DNA is TGTGCCAGTAGTTACTGGGCCTTACAAGGACGGTGGGTAATCGAGCCCCAACATTTT. Its protein product is CASSYWALQGRWVIEPQHF.

As to this clonotype: One junction end disagrees with the germline gene, perhaps due to a read error. The rearrangement joins TRBV5-1 to TRBJ2-1; no reliable D call. This CDR3 is 15 amino acids long. In germline, CDR1 is SGHRS, CDR2 YFSETQ. CDR3 loop: CASSRDGSHYNEKFF. DNA for the CDR3: TGCGCTAGCAGCCGAGACGGATCCCATTACAATGAGAAGTTTTTC.

Regarding this clonotype: A single base separates this from a much larger clone, so it may be a read error. Here the CDR3 omits its conserved ending phenylalanine or tryptophan, so a read error is the likely source. The chain recombines TRBV7-8 with TRBJ2-7; 9 nucleotides align to TRBD2. CDR3 length: 16 amino acids. Looked up from germline, CDR1 is SGHVS and CDR2 is FQNEAQ. Trimming removed 3 bases from V and 3 bases from J; junction bases left unmatched: 9. The CDR3 protein is CASSLNLAGAFYEQYI. CDR3 sequence (DNA): TGTGCCAGCAGCTTGAATTTAGCGGGGGCCTTCTACGAGCAGTACATC.

The table lists this clonotype with a count of one. A much bigger clone sits one base away, suggesting this may be a read error. The chain couples TRBV28 to TRBJ1-5, with D maybe TRBD1 (5 bases). This CDR3 has 16 residues. The germline V gene has CDR1 MDHEN and CDR2 SYDVKM. Trimming stripped 5 bases from V and 2 bases from J, with 16 bases between. CDR3 amino acids: CASSRDGIICNQPQHF. Written as DNA, the CDR3 is TGTGCCAGCAGTAGGGACGGAATCATTTGCAATCAGCCCCAGCATTTT.